The present entry profiles one T cell receptor (beta chain) with its context. What it binds is unknown. The record originates from a study of T-cell reconstitution after alpha-beta-depleted transplantation in children. The TCRbeta library was prepared with unique molecular identifiers. In TCRdb, the PCR reads were re-called with MiXCR into one record per CDR3 protein. The profile shows approximately 520,000 distinct CDR3 sequences, 11% of them singletons. V lost 3 bases and J lost 2; bases outside the gene matches: 4. Germline V CDR1 and CDR2: SQVTM, ANQGSEA. This CDR3 is 14 amino acids long. Findings and caveats of the study: Recipient T cells and thymic progenitors that survived gave rise to the high TCRbeta diversity observed at day 60 in some patients. Newly generated T cells supplied most T-cell counts and diversity one year post-transplant.

The clonotype comes from a female patient aged 2-10 years who had a stem cell transplant for aplastic anemia, so the T cells may come from the graft donor. The rearrangement links TRBV29-1 to TRBJ1-2, with 9 positions matching TRBD1. Sample: PBMCs, mostly from graft donor cells, taken 180 days after TCRalphabeta/CD19-depleted stem cell transplant. The CDR3, as DNA: TGCAGCGTTGACCGCGGACAGGGGAACTATGGCTACACCTTC. It is translated as CSVDRGQGNYGYTF.